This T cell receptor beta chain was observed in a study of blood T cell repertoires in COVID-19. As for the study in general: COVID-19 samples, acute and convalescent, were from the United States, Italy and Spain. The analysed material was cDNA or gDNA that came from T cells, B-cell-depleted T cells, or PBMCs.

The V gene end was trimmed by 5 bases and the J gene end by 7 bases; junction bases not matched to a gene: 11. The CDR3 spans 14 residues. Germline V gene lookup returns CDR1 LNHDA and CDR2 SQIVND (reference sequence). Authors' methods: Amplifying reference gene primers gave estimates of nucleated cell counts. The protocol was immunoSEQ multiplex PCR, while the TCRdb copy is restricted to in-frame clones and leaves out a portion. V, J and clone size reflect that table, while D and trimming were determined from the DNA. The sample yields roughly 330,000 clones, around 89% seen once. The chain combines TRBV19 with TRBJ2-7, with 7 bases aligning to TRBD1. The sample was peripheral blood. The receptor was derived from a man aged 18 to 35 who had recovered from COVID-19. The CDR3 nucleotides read TGTGCCAGTAGTTTCGGGACAGTGGGACGGGAGCAGTACTTC. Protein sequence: CASSFGTVGREQYF.